These 28 T cell receptor beta chains were sequenced from one sample in a study of CD8 T cells in ankylosing spondylitis. Findings and limits, study-wide: Made up of about eight highly homologous variants, a TCR beta motif appeared characteristic of ankylosing spondylitis blood.

A single record per CDR3 protein comes from TCRdb applying MiXCR to the 5' RACE reads. The sample has around 480,000 distinct CDR3 sequences, 15% to 20% seen once; the top ten hold about 0.94%. Their specific antigens are unknown. Sequencing was carried out using blood, either unsorted or a sorted T cell fraction (not recorded which). The receptor source for this set is a male donor with ankylosing spondylitis.

This chain uses TRBV3-1 with TRBJ1-2; tentative D call: TRBD1 (5 bases). The CDR3 consists of 15 residues. V was clipped by 1 base and J by 7 bases, with 16 bases between them. Germline loops: CDR1 LGHDT, CDR2 YNNKEL (reference sequence). CDR3 coding DNA: TGTGCCAGCAGCCAAGGAGAGGGGCCTGGGGGTGGCTACACCTTC. As protein: CASSQGEGPGGGYTF.

V is TRBV6-1 and J is TRBJ2-7, with 12 bases matching TRBD2. The CDR3 loop spans 14 amino acids. Per germline, CDR1 MNHNS and CDR2 SASEGT. Trimming took 10 bases from V and 3 from J; bases not matched to a gene: 7. The DNA for the CDR3 is TGTGCCAACCAGAGGACTAGCGGGAACTACGAGCAGTACTTC. Its translation: CANQRTSGNYEQYF.

CDR3 DNA: TGTGCCAGCAGACGGGACAGGGACAGACAGCCCCAGCATTTT. Protein: CASRRDRDRQPQHF. The chain uses TRBV12-3 or TRBV12-4 and TRBJ1-5, with TRBD1 matching over 9 bases. Trimming removed 6 bases from V and 7 bases from J; junction bases left unmatched: 7. CDR3 length: 14 residues.

The chain combines TRBV20-1 with TRBJ2-1; D is possibly TRBD2 (6 bases). The germline gives CDR1 DFQATT, CDR2 SNEGSKA (reference sequence). Trimming removed 5 bases at V and 0 bases at J, with 11 bases between. This CDR3 is built from 14 residues. The CDR3 is CSARLDSSYNEQFF. The DNA of the CDR3 is TGCAGTGCTCGACTAGACAGCTCCTACAATGAGCAGTTCTTC.

This clonotype was found many times. This rearrangement joins TRBV12-3 or TRBV12-4 to TRBJ2-7; 7 nucleotides agree with TRBD1. The J segment lost 5 bases and the V segment lost 5 bases, leaving 3 bases of the junction unmatched. The CDR3 runs to 12 residues. CDR3 amino acids: CASSTGVNEQYF. In DNA form, the CDR3 reads TGTGCCAGCAGTACAGGGGTTAACGAGCAGTACTTC.

This clonotype has ten or more counts. The rearrangement uses TRBV20-1 and TRBJ2-1; D gene uncertain. Germline assignment: CDR1 DFQATT and CDR2 SNEGSKA (reference sequence). There are 9 residues in the CDR3. The V gene lost 5 bases and the J gene lost 7 bases, with 3 bases spanning the gap. Here the CDR3 DNA reads TGCAGTGCTGAAAATGAGCAGTTCTTC. Translating gives CSAENEQFF.

The CDR3 reads CASSPTGHGTNQETQYF. For the CDR3, the DNA is TGTGCCAGCAGCCCCACAGGACACGGGACTAACCAAGAGACCCAGTACTTC. V gene TRBV5-4 combines with J gene TRBJ2-5; 7 positions match TRBD2. Losses at the gene ends were 4 bases for V and 0 bases for J; bases not matched to a gene: 12. CDR3 length: 17 residues. Germline CDR1 and CDR2: SGHNT and YYREEE (reference sequence).

The chain is built from TRBV6-2 or TRBV6-3 and TRBJ1-5; 10 positions agree with TRBD1. In germline, CDR1 is MNHEY, CDR2 SVGEGT. The CDR3 has 15 amino acids. V shed 6 bases and J 6 bases; nucleotides not matched to a gene: 8. The CDR3 DNA reads as TGTGCCAGCAGCCTAGGGACAGGGGTGCGTCAGCCCCAGCATTTT. Protein sequence: CASSLGTGVRQPQHF.

This CDR3 reads CASSYIVQGVNQPQHF. The CDR3 nucleotides read TGTGCCAGCAGTTACATTGTCCAGGGGGTAAATCAGCCCCAGCATTTT. This chain uses TRBV6-2 or TRBV6-3 with TRBJ1-5; 7 nucleotides line up with TRBD1. The V and J ends lost 2 bases and 4 bases, in that order; junction bases with no gene match: 8. This CDR3 has 16 amino acids. CDR1 is MNHEY and CDR2 is SVGEGT in the germline V gene.

This clonotype was seen a handful of times. V gene TRBV29-1 combines with J gene TRBJ2-1; 7 bases agree with TRBD2. V lost 3 bases and J lost 7; bases outside the gene matches: 12. The CDR3 loop spans 15 amino acids. Germline CDR1 is SQVTM and CDR2 is ANQGSEA. As DNA, the CDR3 is TGCAGCGTTGAGGGGCAGGGAGGGCCGGGGAATGAGCAGTTCTTC. Its translation is CSVEGQGGPGNEQFF.

This clonotype was seen repeatedly, ten times or more. V usage is TRBV12-3 or TRBV12-4 and J usage is TRBJ1-6; 8 bases are a match to TRBD1. The CDR3 length is 16 residues. J lost 6 bases, V lost 5 bases, and 9 bases had no gene match. Here the CDR3 DNA reads TGTGCCAGCAGTCCATCAGGGGGCGCATCTAATTCACCCCTCCACTTT. Amino acids: CASSPSGGASNSPLHF.

This clonotype has more than one count but fewer than ten. The rearrangement uses TRBV14 and TRBJ2-1; TRBD2 might be the D (7 bases). Per germline, CDR1 SGHDN and CDR2 FVKESK. V was cut by 6 bases and J by 2 bases, with 17 bases left in between. The CDR3 sequence is 16 residues long. CDR3 coding DNA: TGTGCCAGCAGAGGCACCGGGGGGCTCCCCTACAATGAGCAGTTCTTC. Its protein is CASRGTGGLPYNEQFF.

There are many counts of this clonotype. The CDR3 DNA reads as TGTGCCAGCAGGGGAGTAGGGGGCACCATATATTTT. This codes for CASRGVGGTIYF. V usage is TRBV12-3 or TRBV12-4 and J usage is TRBJ1-3; D perhaps matches TRBD1 (6 bases). This CDR3 is 12 amino acids long. The V end lost 6 bases, the J end lost 9 bases, and 12 bases lay between the germline ends.

V usage is TRBV15 and J usage is TRBJ1-5; TRBD1 aligns across 8 bases. J lost 4 bases, V lost 0 bases, and 2 bases had no gene match. This CDR3 has 15 amino acids. Germline assignment: CDR1 LNHNV and CDR2 YYDKDF (reference sequence). The CDR3 DNA reads TGTGCCACCAGCAGAGAGGACAGGGCAAATCAGCCCCAGCATTTT. As protein: CATSREDRANQPQHF.

V and J are TRBV20-1 and TRBJ2-5; the match to TRBD2 covers 13 bases. The J segment lost 5 bases and the V segment lost 5 bases, leaving 8 bases of the junction unmatched. Per germline, CDR1 DFQATT and CDR2 SNEGSKA (reference sequence). The CDR3 is 15 amino acids. The CDR3 DNA reads TGCAGTGCTGGCACTAGCGGGGGGGCACAGGAGACCCAGTACTTC. Its translation: CSAGTSGGAQETQYF.

In its sample, this clonotype was seen many times. V is TRBV20-1 and J is TRBJ1-5, with D possibly TRBD1 on 5 matching bases. Germline V lookup: CDR1 DFQATT, CDR2 SNEGSKA (reference sequence). V shed 6 bases and J shed 2 bases, with 11 bases lying between them. The CDR3 runs to 13 residues. CDR3 nucleotides: TGCAGTGCCAGGGCAGGTGGCAATCAGCCCCAGCATTTT. This translates into CSARAGGNQPQHF.

This clonotype was counted only a few times. The chain is built from TRBV10-3 and TRBJ2-2; the D gene is possibly TRBD1 (5 bases). Trimming shortened V by 3 bases and J by 0 bases, and 11 bases separated the two germline ends. From germline, CDR1 is ENHRY and CDR2 SYGVKD. The CDR3 consists of 16 residues. CDR3 DNA: TGTGCCATCAGTGATTTGGGGCAGACGAACACCGGGGAGCTGTTTTTT. Translating gives CAISDLGQTNTGELFF.

Ten or more counts support this clonotype. The chain combines TRBV4-3 with TRBJ2-3; D is uncertain. The CDR3 has 15 amino acids. CDR1 is LGHNA, CDR2 YSLEER, per germline. With 0 bases removed from V and 0 bases from J, the gap between germline ends came to 7 bases. The CDR3 DNA reads as TGCGCCAGCAGCCAAGAGCGGAGAAGCACAGATACGCAGTATTTT. It encodes CASSQERRSTDTQYF.

The V and J genes are TRBV6-1 and TRBJ2-2; a weak D match, TRBD1 (6 bases). The CDR3 spans 14 residues. Germline V gene data show CDR1 as MNHNS and CDR2 as SASEGT. V lost 8 bases and J lost 0, with 10 bases in between. The CDR3 bases are TGTGCCAGCGGGGGCAGATCGAACACCGGGGAGCTGTTTTTT. Protein sequence: CASGGRSNTGELFF.

J is TRBJ1-6 and V is TRBV27; maybe TRBD1 (6 bases). V lost 1 base and J 6 bases, leaving 13 bases between the germline ends. The CDR3 contains 16 residues. The germline CDR1 and CDR2 sequences are MNHEY and SMNVEV (reference sequence). DNA for the CDR3: TGTGCCAGCAGTTTATTGGGGGCGAGTACTAATTCACCCCTCCACTTT. As protein: CASSLLGASTNSPLHF.

CDR3 DNA sequence: TGTGCCAGCACCCCGGGACAGTTAGATGAAAAACTGTTTTTT. It yields the protein CASTPGQLDEKLFF. The chain employs TRBV12-3 or TRBV12-4 and TRBJ1-4; 7 nucleotides line up with TRBD1. This CDR3 has 14 amino acids. Trimming took 7 bases from V and 6 from J; bases not matched to a gene: 8.

This clonotype was seen a few times. V is TRBV20-1 and J is TRBJ1-2; D gene ambiguous. This CDR3 comprises 11 residues. CDR1 is DFQATT and CDR2 is SNEGSKA in the germline V gene (reference sequence). V lost 4 bases to trimming and J lost 4 bases, with 7 bases between them. Here the CDR3 reads CSAKGSYGYTF. The CDR3 region has the DNA TGCAGTGCTAAGGGTAGCTATGGCTACACCTTC.

This clonotype was detected only a few times. The gene calls are TRBV7-2 and TRBJ1-1; no firm D call. Looked up from germline, CDR1 is SGHTA and CDR2 is FQGNSA. Trimming cost V 4 bases and J 1 base, with 10 bases left between them. CDR3 length equals 14 residues. The CDR3 bases are TGTGCCAGCAGCTACGGGCCCGGGAACACTGAAGCTTTCTTT. Translating gives CASSYGPGNTEAFF.

This clonotype has a handful of counts. The chain recombines TRBV7-2 with TRBJ2-4; maybe TRBD1 (6 bases). Per germline, CDR1 SGHTA and CDR2 FQGNSA. This CDR3 is built from 15 residues. The V end was cut by 3 bases, the J end by 11 bases, with 20 bases between. In DNA, the CDR3 is TGTGCCAGCAGCTTGAGCCCCGGGACATATGCCCTTCAGTACTTC. Translated, it gives CASSLSPGTYALQYF.

V and J are TRBV30 and TRBJ2-2; no clear D. V was shortened by 4 bases and J by 3 bases, with 6 bases between the two germline ends. The CDR3 extends over 12 amino acids. Germline CDR1 reads GTSNPN; CDR2 reads SVGIG (reference sequence). The CDR3: CAWIGYTGELFF. CDR3 in DNA: TGTGCCTGGATTGGGTACACCGGGGAGCTGTTTTTT.

The chain links TRBV7-9 to TRBJ2-7, with D perhaps TRBD1 (7 bases). V was clipped by 4 bases and J by 9 bases, with 10 bases between them. This CDR3 is built from 11 residues. Germline CDR1 and CDR2: SEHNR and FQNEAQ (reference sequence). The DNA of the CDR3 is TGTGCCAGCAGCTCCCAGGGGGGGCAGTACTTC. This codes for CASSSQGGQYF. The whole variable domain, remainder taken from reference TRBV7-9 and TRBJ2-7, is DTGVSQNPRHKITKRGQNVTFRCDPISEHNRLYWYRQTLGQGPEFLTYFQNEAQLEKSRLLSDRFSAERPKGSFSTLEIQRTEQGDSAMYLCASSSQGGQYFGPGTRLTVT.

This clonotype was seen a handful of times. The chain joins TRBV7-2 to TRBJ2-7; 13 nucleotides match TRBD2. The ends lost 5 bases at V and 7 bases at J; junction bases unmatched: 11. Germline CDR1 reads SGHTA; CDR2 reads FQGNSA. The CDR3 consists of 16 residues. The CDR3 sequence is CASSKGLAGVISEQYF. The DNA for the CDR3 is TGTGCCAGCAGCAAAGGACTAGCGGGAGTTATAAGTGAGCAGTACTTC. Filled out from reference TRBV7-2 and TRBJ2-7, the complete variable domain reads GAGVSQSPSNKVTEKGKDVELRCDPISGHTALYWYRQSLGQGLEFLIYFQGNSAPDKSGLPSDRFSAERTGGSVSTLTIQRTQQEDSAVYLCASSKGLAGVISEQYFGPGTRLTVT.

With respect to this clonotype: Germline and junction disagree at one end, which may indicate a read error. The rearrangement joins TRBV25-1 to TRBJ1-1; D not resolved. The CDR3 contains 14 residues. Germline V gene sequence: CDR1 MGHDK, CDR2 SYGVNS. This CDR3 reads CASSDERSNTEALF. CDR3 nucleotide sequence: TGTGCCAGCAGTGATGAGAGGTCGAACACTGAAGCTCTCTTT.